Listed below are T cell receptor beta chains from one sample, sequenced in a study of CD8+ T cells in alopecia areata. Sequencing was performed with immunoSEQ multiplex PCR; in TCRdb, only in-frame clones are kept and a portion is missing. The sample holds around 190,000 clones, around three fifths seen once. The specimen was CD8+ T cells sorted from blood. These receptors were collected from a human donor in good health. The CDR3 runs from the conserved cysteine through the conserved F or W. D genes are given only for firm matches. The size field is filled for only some rows; it gives once, few, many or a size class.

NA TRBJ1-5 TRBV15 NA TGTGCCACCAGCAGCTTTCGGGTCAATCAGCCCCAGCATTTT CATSSFRVNQPQHF
NA TRBJ1-1 TRBV5-6 NA TGTGCCAGCAGCTTGGGGTTGACTGAAGCTTTCTTT CASSLGLTEAFF
TRBD1 TRBJ2-4 TRBV4-1 NA TGCGCCAGCAGCCAAGGGGGACAGACGCACTTC CASSQGGQTHF
TRBD1 TRBJ1-2 TRBV27 few TGTGCCAGCAGTTCACCCGCGGCCAGGGGGAGGGATGGCTACACCTTC CASSSPAARGRDGYTF
TRBD1 TRBJ2-5 TRBV7-9 few TGTGCCAGCAGCGGAATAGCAAGGGACAGCTCTACGGGGGAGACCCAGTACTTC CASSGIARDSSTGETQYF
NA TRBJ1-1 TRBV29-1 once TGCAGCGTTCCCGGGTTGAACACTGAAGCTTTCTTT CSVPGLNTEAFF
TRBD1 TRBJ1-6 TRBV4-1 few TGCGCCAGCAGTCCCTATACAGGGGATTCACCCCTCCACTTT CASSPYTGDSPLHF
NA TRBJ2-7 TRBV4-2 NA TGTGCCAGTCGGGGGCCGGGGAATGAGCAGTACTTC CASRGPGNEQYF
NA TRBJ2-7 TRBV5-1 few TGCGCCAGCAGCTTGGATGCACAGACGAGCTCCTACGAGCAGTACTTC CASSLDAQTSSYEQYF
NA TRBJ1-2 TRBV6-5 few TGTGCCAGCAACCCAGGGAATGCTAACTATGGCTACACCTTC CASNPGNANYGYTF
TRBD1 TRBJ2-7 TRBV7-9 NA TGTGCCAGCAGCTTGGGGACAGGGGGACTCGTCGAGCAGTACTTC CASSLGTGGLVEQYF
NA TRBJ1-2 TRBV29-1 NA TGCAGCCTGACCGGGGGCGACGGTGGCTACACCTTC CSLTGGDGGYTF
TRBD1 TRBJ1-2 TRBV6-5 NA TGTGCCAGCAACGGACAGGGGGGAGTTGGCTACACCTTC CASNGQGGVGYTF
NA TRBJ1-5 TRBV6-6 few TGTGCCAGCAAGGAGGACCATAGCAATCAGCCCCAGCATTTT CASKEDHSNQPQHF
NA TRBJ2-7 TRBV7-9 few TGTGCCAGCAGCTTGGGGCCGGGGCTGCTCGGCGAGCAGTACTTC CASSLGPGLLGEQYF
TRBD2 TRBJ2-5 TRBV7-3 NA TGTGCCAGCAGCTTCGGACTAGCAAGAGAGACCCAGTACTTC CASSFGLARETQYF
NA TRBJ2-2 TRBV29-1 NA TGCAGCGTTGACCAGTATAGTACCGGGGAGCTGTTTTTT CSVDQYSTGELFF
TRBD1 TRBJ1-2 TRBV27 few TGTGCCAGCAGTGACCTAGACAGGGTGGGTGGCTACACCTTC CASSDLDRVGGYTF
TRBD2 TRBJ2-3 TRBV5-4 once TGTGCCAGCAGCTTGTCCCTAGCGGGGGAGCAAGATACGCAGTATTTT CASSLSLAGEQDTQYF
NA TRBJ2-2 TRBV4-1 NA TGCGCCAGCAGCCAGGGGGGGGCGCCTTTTGGCACCGGGGAGCTGTTTTTT CASSQGGAPFGTGELFF